Presented here are 2 T cell receptor beta chains from one specimen sequenced in a study of cytomegalovirus exposure and HLA in healthy donors (dated by TCRdb to 2017 to 2019). The library was built by means of the immunoSEQ multiplex PCR assay. For the multiplex PCR, a mixture combining 60 forward primers for TCR Vbeta segments and 13 reverse primers for TCR Jbeta segments was used. TCRdb limited this immuneACCESS table to in-frame rearrangements with V and J called. A share of clones is missing; checked studies link under half to unresolved V genes, and the rest is unexplained. This sample's table has entries for fewer than 85,000 clones. Roughly 5.2% of the sample is held by the ten biggest clonotypes. Material: PBMCs. These receptors were collected from a woman in her forties in good health and CMV-seropositive.

V usage is TRBV19 and J usage is TRBJ1-5; TRBD1 aligns across 7 bases. V lost 8 bases and J lost 5; bases outside the gene matches: 12. Germline loops: CDR1 LNHDA, CDR2 SQIVND (reference sequence). CDR3 length equals 15 residues. The CDR3: CASSPDRLGYQPQHF. In DNA form, the CDR3 reads TGTGCCAGTTCCCCGGACAGGCTCGGGTATCAGCCCCAGCATTTT.

As to this clone: At one boundary the junction diverges from the germline segment, which might be a read error. The genes are TRBV5-6 and TRBJ1-2; 7 positions agree with TRBD1. This CDR3 is built from 11 residues. The germline gives CDR1 SGHDT, CDR2 YYEEEE. Here the CDR3 DNA reads TGTGCCAGCAGCCTAAACGACCGGGACAGCTTC. Its protein product is CASSLNDRDSF. The complete variable domain, with remaining parts taken from reference TRBV5-6 and TRBJ1-2, reads DAGVTQSPTHLIKTRGQQVTLRCSPKSGHDTVSWYQQALGQGPQFIFQYYEEEERQRGNFPDRFSGHQFPNYSSELNVNALLLGDSALYLCASSLNDRDSFGSGTRLTVV.